This T cell receptor (beta chain) was captured by sequencing in a study of vaccination and CD4 T cells after COVID-19. This CDR3 spans 18 amino acids. V was cut by 3 bases and J by 6 bases, with 23 bases left in between. Germline loops: CDR1 KGHDR, CDR2 SFDVKD. The treatment denotes: approximately 9-day PBMC culture with coronavirus spike peptide pools or control peptides (ViraFEST assay). CD4+ T lymphocytes from the unexposed donor were collected before the COVID-19 pandemic (2011-2018). As concerns this clonotype: Antigen unknown.

At the Johns Hopkins FTIC core, DNA taken from cultured CD4+ T cells was sequenced by way of the Oncomine TCR Beta short-read assay. From CD4+ T cells that had been cultured, genomic DNA was extracted. TCRdb reanalysed the PCR reads using MiXCR and keeps one entry per CDR3 protein. Of about 8,500 distinct CDR3 sequences listed, approximately 37% are singletons. The chain links TRBV24-1 to TRBJ2-1; D might be TRBD1 or TRBD2, each matching 5 bases. The clonotype comes from a human donor in good health. Sequenced material: CD4+ T cells from blood, cultured in vitro. CDR3 DNA: TGTGCCACCAGTGATCCTAAGCCGGGACGGTCGGGTTCCAATGAGCAGTTCTTC. It codes for CATSDPKPGRSGSNEQFF.